Below, 19 T cell receptor beta chains from the same sample are listed, as sequenced in a study of beta chain features in type 1 diabetes. Sequenced material consisted of expressed TCRB transcripts (all of the isolated RNA was reverse transcribed). The protocol was immunoSEQ multiplex PCR, while the TCRdb copy is restricted to in-frame clones and leaves out a portion. The sample consists of more than 150,000 clones, approximately 9.9% of them appearing once. The material sequenced was central memory CD4+ T cells from blood. The receptor set was obtained from a woman under 30 in good health.

This clone was counted a few times. The chain is built from TRBV18 and TRBJ1-2, with 7 bases matching TRBD1. V lost 4 bases, J lost 14 bases, and 13 bases stayed unmatched. Germline V gene sequence: CDR1 KGHSH, CDR2 LQKENI. CDR3 length: 13 residues. Here the CDR3 DNA reads TGTGCCAGCTCACGGGAAGTTGGGACAGCTTATACCTTC. Encoded protein: CASSREVGTAYTF.

V is TRBV9 and J is TRBJ1-1; 7 bases agree with TRBD1. The germline V gene has CDR1 SGDLS and CDR2 YYNGEE. The CDR3 consists of 14 residues. Trimming removed 4 bases from V and 0 bases from J; junction bases left unmatched: 3. For the CDR3, the DNA is TGTGCCAGCAGCTCCGGGACAGTGAACACTGAAGCTTTCTTT. It yields the protein CASSSGTVNTEAFF. Combining the CDR3 with reference TRBV9 and TRBJ1-1 gives the whole variable domain DSGVTQTPKHLITATGQRVTLRCSPRSGDLSVYWYQQSLDQGLQFLIQYYNGEERAKGNILERFSAQQFPDLHSELNLSSLELGDSALYFCASSSGTVNTEAFFGQGTRLTVV.

This clone has a handful of counts. J is TRBJ1-5 and V is TRBV30; no reliable D call. Germline CDR1 is GTSNPN and CDR2 is SVGIG (reference sequence). Trimming pared 0 bases from V and 3 bases from J, leaving 12 bases between. The CDR3 runs to 15 residues. CDR3: CAWSVKSGFNQPQHF. The CDR3 DNA sequence: TGTGCCTGGAGTGTAAAATCAGGATTCAATCAGCCCCAGCATTTT.

The chain employs TRBV29-1 and TRBJ1-2; D gene uncertain. The CDR3 totals 13 residues. The V end was cut by 0 bases, the J end by 7 bases, with 12 bases between. The germline V gene encodes CDR1 SQVTM and CDR2 ANQGSEA. The CDR3 loop reads CSVEDRGFGGYTF. CDR3 nucleotides: TGCAGCGTTGAAGATCGGGGATTCGGTGGCTACACCTTC.

This chain connects TRBV14 to TRBJ2-7, with 14 bases aligning to TRBD2. CDR3 length: 15 residues. The germline CDR1 and CDR2 sequences are SGHDN and FVKESK. The trim removed 1 base at V and 7 bases at J, leaving 3 bases unmatched. The CDR3 loop is CASSQAGLAGGEQYF. For the CDR3, the DNA is TGTGCCAGCAGCCAAGCAGGACTAGCGGGGGGAGAGCAGTACTTC.

Only a few counts were recorded for this clone. The chain is built from TRBV7-3 and TRBJ1-3; D not certain. This CDR3 contains 17 residues. The V end lost 1 base, the J end lost 4 bases, and 17 bases lay between the germline ends. CDR1 SGHTA and CDR2 FQGTGA come from the germline V gene. CDR3 coding DNA: TGTGCCAGCAGCTTAATTCACAGCCCGACGGGAGGAAACACCATATATTTT. Translating it yields CASSLIHSPTGGNTIYF.

In this sample, this clone turned up a few times. The chain carries TRBV5-4 and TRBJ2-5, with D hard to call. Germline V gene data show CDR1 as SGHNT and CDR2 as YYREEE (reference sequence). There are 13 residues in the CDR3. V lost 2 bases, J lost 3 bases, and 8 bases lay in between. CDR3 protein: CASSFWAEETQYF. Here the CDR3 DNA reads TGTGCCAGCAGCTTTTGGGCTGAAGAGACCCAGTACTTC. The entire variable domain, with the rest obtained from reference TRBV5-4 and TRBJ2-5, is as follows: ETGVTQSPTHLIKTRGQQVTLRCSSQSGHNTVSWYQQALGQGPQFIFQYYREEENGRGNFPPRFSGLQFPNYSSELNVNALELDDSALYLCASSFWAEETQYFGPGTRLLVL.

This clone was counted between two and nine times. V is TRBV7-8 and J is TRBJ2-1, with TRBD2 matching 7 bases. The CDR3 extends over 17 amino acids. Germline V CDR1 and CDR2: SGHVS, FQNEAQ. The V gene end was trimmed by 1 base and the J gene end by 0 bases; junction bases not matched to a gene: 6. The chain's CDR3 is CASSLGGRGSSYNEQFF. The CDR3 coding sequence is TGTGCCAGCAGCTTAGGAGGGCGGGGGAGCTCCTACAATGAGCAGTTCTTC.

This clone was seen only a few times. The gene calls are TRBV7-8 and TRBJ2-3, with 11 nucleotides matching TRBD2. V lost 0 bases to trimming and J lost 2 bases; unmatched junction nucleotides: 4. The CDR3 extends over 17 amino acids. Germline values: CDR1 SGHVS, CDR2 FQNEAQ. The CDR3, as DNA: TGTGCCAGCAGCTTAGCGCTAGCGGGGGGCCTCACAGATACGCAGTATTTT. Amino acids: CASSLALAGGLTDTQYF.

The chain has TRBV5-4 and TRBJ2-1; maybe TRBD2 (5 bases). Germline V gene lookup returns CDR1 SGHNT and CDR2 YYREEE (reference sequence). V gave up 0 bases and J gave up 9 bases, with 16 bases separating them. The CDR3 is 15 amino acids. CDR3 residues: CASSLDPTGVAEQFF. Written as DNA, the CDR3 is TGTGCCAGCAGCTTGGACCCCACCGGGGTAGCTGAGCAGTTCTTC.

The CDR3 region has the DNA TGTGCCTGGAGTGTCTCCCTTTCCTACGAGCAGTACTTC. It specifies CAWSVSLSYEQYF. V is TRBV30 and J is TRBJ2-7; D uncertain. Germline values: CDR1 GTSNPN, CDR2 SVGIG (reference sequence). Trimming removed 0 bases from V and 1 base from J, with 7 bases in between. The CDR3 has 13 residues. Full variable domain (remainder filled in from reference TRBV30 and TRBJ2-7): SQTIHQWPATLVQPVGSPLSLECTVEGTSNPNLYWYRQAAGRGLQLLFYSVGIGQISSEVPQNLSASRPQDRQFILSSKKLLLSDSGFYLCAWSVSLSYEQYFGPGTRLTVT.

This clone was observed a handful of times. This rearrangement joins TRBV14 to TRBJ1-1; D is unresolved. Trimming pared 0 bases from V and 8 bases from J, leaving 10 bases between. Germline values: CDR1 SGHDN, CDR2 FVKESK. The CDR3 totals 13 residues. Written as DNA, the CDR3 is TGTGCCAGCAGCCAAGATCAGCGGCGCGAAGCTTTCTTT. It translates to CASSQDQRREAFF.

The chain recombines TRBV7-3 with TRBJ2-5; TRBD2 agrees at 7 bases. This CDR3 has 15 amino acids. The ends lost 3 bases at V and 4 bases at J; junction bases unmatched: 8. Germline values: CDR1 SGHTA, CDR2 FQGTGA. This CDR3 reads CASSLRASGGETQYF. The CDR3 DNA follows: TGTGCCAGCAGCTTGCGGGCCTCGGGAGGAGAGACCCAGTACTTC.

The chain couples TRBV6-5 to TRBJ1-6, with D unresolved. V was cut by 6 bases and J by 10 bases, with 13 bases left in between. Germline values: CDR1 MNHEY, CDR2 SVGAGI. The CDR3 sequence is 13 residues long. CDR3 in DNA: TGTGCCAGCAGACTTAGCCAGAACTCACCCCTCCACTTT. Protein sequence: CASRLSQNSPLHF.

V and J are TRBV5-6 and TRBJ2-6, with 8 positions matching TRBD1. The CDR3 runs to 18 residues. J gave up 1 base and V 2 bases, and 8 bases lay outside the gene matches. CDR1 SGHDT and CDR2 YYEEEE come from the germline V gene. CDR3 sequence: CASSLRDRPTSGANVLTF. DNA of the CDR3: TGTGCCAGCAGCTTAAGGGACAGGCCTACATCTGGGGCCAACGTCCTGACTTTC.

The V gene is TRBV7-9, the J gene TRBJ1-1, with D perhaps matching TRBD1 (6 bases). Trimming pared 5 bases from V and 11 bases from J, leaving 21 bases between. From germline, CDR1 is SEHNR and CDR2 FQNEAQ (reference sequence). This CDR3 comprises 14 residues. The CDR3 region is CASSGLTGNRPAFF. The CDR3 nucleotides are TGTGCCAGCAGCGGCCTGACAGGAAATAGGCCTGCTTTCTTT.

This clone was recorded a few times. The gene calls are TRBV10-3 and TRBJ2-5, with 9 bases fitting TRBD1. CDR3 length equals 15 residues. CDR1 is ENHRY, CDR2 SYGVKD, per germline. Trimming took 5 bases from V and 5 from J; bases not matched to a gene: 9. The CDR3 DNA reads as TGTGCCATCAGTAAGGGACAGGGTTTCGCGGAGACCCAGTACTTC. Protein product: CAISKGQGFAETQYF.

This chain connects TRBV5-1 to TRBJ2-3; 8 nucleotides agree with TRBD1. The CDR3 covers 16 residues. From germline, CDR1 is SGHRS and CDR2 YFSETQ. V dropped 4 bases and J dropped 2; count of bases not matched to a gene: 9. This CDR3 is CASSTGQGWTTDTQYF. CDR3 sequence (DNA): TGCGCCAGCAGCACAGGACAGGGCTGGACCACAGATACGCAGTATTTT.

In its sample, this clone was seen many times. V gene TRBV19 combines with J gene TRBJ1-4; the match to TRBD1 covers 10 bases. The CDR3 loop spans 15 amino acids. V gave up 6 bases and J gave up 12 bases; unmatched junction bases: 13. The V gene's germline CDR1 is LNHDA and CDR2 SQIVND (reference sequence). CDR3 loop: CASSHRDRGVMELFF. The CDR3 coding sequence is TGTGCCAGTAGCCACCGGGACAGGGGAGTGATGGAACTGTTTTTT.